Listed below are T cell receptor beta chains from one sample, sequenced in a study of blood T cell repertoires in COVID-19. Produced via immunoSEQ multiplex PCR; TCRdb's table is partial and in-frame only. The table records roughly 84,000 clones, roughly 80% of them present only once. The sample was peripheral blood. Receptors were obtained from a man of 80 years or more with active or convalescent COVID-19. Both conserved end residues are part of each CDR3. D genes are given only for firm matches. Expanded clones get a size class; other rows say once, few or many, or leave the size out.

NA	TRBV6-2/TRBV6-3	TRBJ2-3	NA	TGTGCCAGCAGTCCGCGACAGACAGATACGCAGTATTTT	CASSPRQTDTQYF
NA	TRBV30	TRBJ1-1	NA	TGTGCCTGGATGAACAGGGTGGTGAGCACTGAAGCTTTCTTT	CAWMNRVVSTEAFF
TRBD2	TRBV30	TRBJ2-5	NA	TGTGCCACCGGGACTAGCGGGAGCCCGGGTCGGGAGACCCAGTACTTC	CATGTSGSPGRETQYF
NA	TRBV5-1	TRBJ2-2	NA	TGCGCCAGCAGCTTGGGGCTAGCGTTGACCGCGAACACCGGGGAGCTGTTTTTT	CASSLGLALTANTGELFF
NA	TRBV19	TRBJ1-5	NA	TGTGCCAGTAGTGAAGGGACAATCCAGCCCCAGCATTTT	CASSEGTIQPQHF
NA	TRBV2	TRBJ2-1	NA	TGTGCCAGCACCGGGGAGATATACAATGAGCAGTTCTTC	CASTGEIYNEQFF
NA	TRBV6-5	TRBJ2-1	NA	TGTGCCAGCAGTTCCACTAGCAGCGCCTACTACAGGCAGTTCTTC	CASSSTSSAYYRQFF
NA	TRBV6-5	TRBJ1-1	few	TGTGCCAGCATCTGGCAGGAAGGCGTTGTCACTGAAGCTTTCTTT	CASIWQEGVVTEAFF
TRBD1	TRBV5-1	TRBJ1-1	few	TGCGCCAGCAGCTCGGGCAGGGGGCTGAAAGCTTTCTTT	CASSSGRGLKAFF
TRBD1	TRBV19	TRBJ1-5	NA	TGTGCCACAACCAGGGACAGGGACCATCAGCCCCAGCATTTT	CATTRDRDHQPQHF
NA	TRBV19	TRBJ1-4	NA	TGTGCCAGTAGTAACCTTCGACAGAACATATTACTGTTTTTT	CASSNLRQNILLFF
NA	TRBV7-8	TRBJ1-5	NA	TGTGCCAGCAGCTTAGACGGACGGACTGAGCAGCCCCAGCATTTT	CASSLDGRTEQPQHF
TRBD1	TRBV9	TRBJ1-4	NA	TGTGCCAGCAGCGTAGGGACAGGGGGGAACGAAAAACTGTTTTTT	CASSVGTGGNEKLFF
NA	TRBV6-1	TRBJ2-5	NA	TGTGCCAGCAGTGAACCGAGGGTAGGAGAGACCCAGTACTTC	CASSEPRVGETQYF
TRBD1	TRBV19	TRBJ1-5	NA	TGTGCCAGTAGTATAACAGGGGGAAATCAGCCCCAGCATTTT	CASSITGGNQPQHF
TRBD2	TRBV15	TRBJ2-1	NA	TGTGCCACCAGCAGCCAGTTGGGCGGGAGGAACTACAATGAGCAGTTCTTC	CATSSQLGGRNYNEQFF
TRBD1	TRBV28	TRBJ2-2	NA	TGTGCCAGCAGTCCGATAGGGACAGGGAGTCGTAACACCGGGGAGCTGTTTTTT	CASSPIGTGSRNTGELFF
NA	TRBV5-1	TRBJ1-2	NA	TGCGCCAGCAGCCCCCGGGAGGCAGGGGCATATGGCTACACCTTC	CASSPREAGAYGYTF
NA	TRBV7-9	TRBJ1-1	few	TGTGCCAGCAGCCCCCAAACTAGGGTATTGGCTGAAGCTTTCTTT	CASSPQTRVLAEAFF
NA	TRBV2	TRBJ1-3	NA	TGTGCCAGCAGCGAACTTTACACTGGAAACACCATATATTTT	CASSELYTGNTIYF
TRBD1	TRBV7-6	TRBJ2-4	NA	TGTGCCAGCAGCTCGGGACAGATGGGCAAAAACATTCAGTACTTC	CASSSGQMGKNIQYF
TRBD1	TRBV19	TRBJ1-5	NA	TGTGCCAGTAGTATAGGGACAGGGGGCAATCAGCCCCAGCATTTT	CASSIGTGGNQPQHF
NA	TRBV5-4	TRBJ2-3	NA	TGTGCCAGCAGCTTGGACTTATCTTTCACAGATACGCAGTATTTT	CASSLDLSFTDTQYF
NA	TRBV14	TRBJ1-1	few	TGTGCCAGCAGCCAAGGGGGCCGTACTGAAGCTTTCTTT	CASSQGGRTEAFF
TRBD1	TRBV19	TRBJ1-2	once	TGTGCCAGTAGTGTAACGGGACAGGAAAACTATGGCTACACCTTC	CASSVTGQENYGYTF
NA	TRBV3-1/TRBV3-2	TRBJ2-2	NA	TGTGCCAGCAGCCCACGCGGCGGGACCGGGGAGCTGTTTTTT	CASSPRGGTGELFF
NA	TRBV15	TRBJ1-1	NA	TGTGCCACCAGCAGAGGGGGGGGACCGAACACTGAAGCTTTCTTT	CATSRGGGPNTEAFF
TRBD1	TRBV10-3	TRBJ1-1	NA	TGTGCCATCAGTGAATCAGGGGGGCACACTGAAGCTTTCTTT	CAISESGGHTEAFF
TRBD1	TRBV28	TRBJ1-4	NA	TGTGCCAGCAGGACAGGGGTCGACGAGAAACTGTTTTTT	CASRTGVDEKLFF
NA	TRBV5-4	TRBJ1-6	NA	TGTGCCAGCAGTTTTGCGGGGGCCTTGGGTTCACCCCTCCACTTT	CASSFAGALGSPLHF
NA	TRBV7-2	TRBJ1-3	NA	TGTGCCAGCAGCCCCCCGGGGGGCAGGGCTGGAAACACCATATATTTT	CASSPPGGRAGNTIYF
TRBD2	TRBV5-5	TRBJ2-2	few	TGTGCCAGCAGCGCCGGGACTAGCGGTTCGAACACCGGGGAGCTGTTTTTT	CASSAGTSGSNTGELFF
NA	TRBV19	TRBJ2-1	NA	TGTGCCAGTAGTACGTCGACAGCGAGCTCCTACAATGAGCAGTTCTTC	CASSTSTASSYNEQFF
NA	TRBV5-6	TRBJ1-1	NA	TGTGCCAGCAGCTTGGTAAGAGGGGGACAAGCTTTCTTT	CASSLVRGGQAFF
TRBD1	TRBV19	TRBJ1-3	NA	TGTGCCAGTGCCCGCACCGGGACAGGGGCTCATGGAAACACCATATATTTT	CASARTGTGAHGNTIYF
TRBD2	TRBV20-1	TRBJ2-3	NA	TGCAGTGCTACGGGAGGGGATACGCAGTATTTT	CSATGGDTQYF
NA	TRBV5-1	TRBJ1-2	NA	TGCGCCAGCAGCTTGTCCCAGTACTATGGCTACACCTTC	CASSLSQYYGYTF
NA	TRBV6-2/TRBV6-3	TRBJ2-2	NA	TGTGCCAGCAGTTACCCAGGAACGAACACCGGGGAGCTGTTTTTT	CASSYPGTNTGELFF
TRBD1	TRBV12-5	TRBJ2-1	NA	TGTGCTAGTGGTTTGGGATTACAGGGGCGCTCCTACAATGAGCAGTTCTTC	CASGLGLQGRSYNEQFF
TRBD1	TRBV24-1	TRBJ2-3	NA	TGTGCCACCAGTGACATAGGACAGGGGGGCACAGATACGCAGTATTTT	CATSDIGQGGTDTQYF
NA	TRBV18	TRBJ1-2	NA	TGTGCCAGCTCCCCACTGGGGGGTTGGAGCTATGGCTACACCTTC	CASSPLGGWSYGYTF
TRBD1	TRBV24-1	TRBJ2-5	NA	TGTGCCACCAGTGACCCCATCGGACAGGGTCCGCGAGAGACCCAGTACTTC	CATSDPIGQGPRETQYF
NA	TRBV6-5	TRBJ2-2	few	TGTGCCAGCAGTTACGACACCTTCGCGGAGCTGTTTTTT	CASSYDTFAELFF
NA	TRBV6-5	TRBJ1-5	NA	TGTGCCAGCACGAGACAGTGGGATCAGCCCCAGCATTTT	CASTRQWDQPQHF
TRBD1	TRBV19	TRBJ2-6	once	TGTGCCAGTAGTATGTGGACAGGCTCTGGGGCCAACGTCCTGACTTTC	CASSMWTGSGANVLTF
TRBD1	TRBV5-1	TRBJ2-2	NA	TGCGCCAGCAGCCACCGGGACAGGGGAGTCGCCGGGGAGCTGTTTTTT	CASSHRDRGVAGELFF
TRBD2	TRBV14	TRBJ2-3	NA	TGTGCCAGCAGCCACAGCGGGATGGGAGATACGCAGTATTTT	CASSHSGMGDTQYF